Below, 26 T cell receptor beta chains from the same sample are listed, as sequenced in a study of long-term antiretroviral therapy in people with HIV (dated by TCRdb to between 2021 and 2024). Sequencing of the TRB variable region was done with the immunoSEQ hsTCRB v3.0 assay at survey level resolution. TCRdb re-hosts the immuneACCESS table, in-frame sequences only. Its copies lack some clones; in the studies checked, an unresolved V gene accounts for under half of them, and the cause for the rest is not known. The sample table holds under 30,000 clones, of which around 93% were seen once. The ten biggest clones cover 2.5% to 3.5% of the sample. Source: unsorted PBMCs, taken roughly 7.1 years after starting antiretroviral therapy. The receptors stem from a man aged 50-60 years with HIV.

The J gene is TRBJ2-4, the V gene TRBV4-3, with D perhaps matching TRBD1 (5 bases). The CDR3 consists of 15 residues. The germline V gene encodes CDR1 LGHNA and CDR2 YSLEER. Trimming removed 0 bases at V and 11 bases at J, with 17 bases between. The CDR3 reads CASSQDWAGMAVQYF. CDR3 nucleotide sequence: TGCGCCAGCAGCCAAGATTGGGCAGGGATGGCCGTTCAGTACTTC.

J is TRBJ2-3 and V is TRBV10-3, with 9 bases fitting TRBD1. The CDR3 is 15 residues long. Germline-derived CDR1 and CDR2 are ENHRY and SYGVKD. J was trimmed by 7 bases and V by 3 bases; bases with no gene match: 8. The CDR3 region is CAISDGGTGKNTQYF. Here the CDR3 DNA reads TGTGCCATCAGTGATGGAGGGACAGGGAAAAATACGCAGTATTTT.

The chain combines TRBV19 with TRBJ1-3; 10 bases fit TRBD1. CDR3 length: 12 residues. CDR1 LNHDA and CDR2 SQIVND come from the germline V gene (reference sequence). V lost 9 bases and J lost 8; bases outside the gene matches: 4. Here the CDR3 DNA reads TGTGCCAGCGAGGGACAGGGGCACACCATATATTTT. This gives the protein CASEGQGHTIYF.

The CDR3 here is CSVEGQGKTSGYTF. CDR3 DNA sequence: TGCAGCGTTGAGGGACAGGGAAAAACGAGTGGCTACACCTTC. V gene TRBV29-1 combines with J gene TRBJ1-2, with 9 bases that match TRBD1. The CDR3 is made up of 14 amino acids. V shed 3 bases and J 7 bases; nucleotides not matched to a gene: 9. The germline V gene has CDR1 SQVTM and CDR2 ANQGSEA.

In this sample, this clone turned up once. V and J are TRBV9 and TRBJ1-1; 9 nucleotides match TRBD1. After removal of 6 bases from V and 1 base from J, the junction contained 7 bases not matched to a gene. CDR1 is SGDLS and CDR2 is YYNGEE in the germline V gene. The CDR3 loop spans 15 amino acids. The CDR3 DNA is TGTGCCAGCACCCCAAACAGGGGGCCGAACACTGAAGCTTTCTTT. It is translated as CASTPNRGPNTEAFF.

This chain uses TRBV6-1 with TRBJ2-7; 7 bases are shared with TRBD1. The CDR3 length is 15 residues. J was trimmed by 0 bases and V by 1 base; bases with no gene match: 3. Germline lookup yields CDR1 MNHNS and CDR2 SASEGT. Written as DNA, the CDR3 is TGTGCCAGCAGTGAAGTACAGGGGAGCTCCTACGAGCAGTACTTC. It specifies CASSEVQGSSYEQYF.

This clone was counted only a few times. The chain is built from TRBV6-1 and TRBJ1-2, with no clear D. The germline V and J ends were trimmed by 1 base and 5 bases, with 8 bases remaining between them. Per the germline V gene, CDR1 is MNHNS and CDR2 is SASEGT. CDR3 length: 13 residues. The CDR3 DNA reads TGTGCCAGCAGTGAAGACGGACGTTATGGCTACACCTTC. It specifies CASSEDGRYGYTF.

This clone was seen once. The rearrangement joins TRBV11-3 to TRBJ1-6; D uncertain. This CDR3 has 14 residues. Per germline, CDR1 SGHNT and CDR2 YENEEA. V lost 3 bases and J lost 0, with 3 bases in between. The DNA for the CDR3 is TGTGCCAGCAGCTTGAACTCCTATAATTCACCCCTCCACTTT. Protein: CASSLNSYNSPLHF.

The sample holds one count of this clone. The chain has TRBV15 and TRBJ1-2, with 9 bases fitting TRBD1. Germline V lookup: CDR1 LNHNV, CDR2 YYDKDF (reference sequence). The CDR3 covers 14 residues. V shed 3 bases and J 2 bases; nucleotides not matched to a gene: 1. As DNA, the CDR3 is TGTGCCACCAGCAGCGGACAGGGGAACTATGGCTACACCTTC. It specifies CATSSGQGNYGYTF. The full variable domain, rest sourced from reference TRBV15 and TRBJ1-2, is DAMVIQNPRYQVTQFGKPVTLSCSQTLNHNVMYWYQQKSSQAPKLLFHYYDKDFNNEADTPDNFQSRRPNTSFCFLDIRSPGLGDTAMYLCATSSGQGNYGYTFGSGTRLTVV.

The chain is built from TRBV5-4 and TRBJ2-1, with TRBD2 matching 12 bases. CDR3 length: 17 residues. CDR1 and CDR2 from the germline V gene are SGHNT and YYREEE (reference sequence). The V gene end was trimmed by 0 bases and the J gene end by 4 bases; junction bases not matched to a gene: 5. In nucleotides, the CDR3 is TGTGCCAGCAGCTTGGGAACTAGCGGGGGGAAATACAATGAGCAGTTCTTC. This gives the protein CASSLGTSGGKYNEQFF.

The chain couples TRBV2 to TRBJ1-2, with 7 bases aligning to TRBD1. Germline V gene sequence: CDR1 SNHLY, CDR2 FYNNEI. Trimming removed 8 bases from V and 8 bases from J; junction bases left unmatched: 14. CDR3 size: 14 residues. CDR3 residues: CASGPGRQGDGYTF. The CDR3, as DNA: TGTGCCAGCGGTCCCGGTCGACAGGGAGACGGCTACACCTTC.

In DNA, the CDR3 is TGCAGCGTTGAGCCCACGGACAGGCCTTACAATGAGCAGTTCTTC. Encoded protein: CSVEPTDRPYNEQFF. V is TRBV29-1 and J is TRBJ2-1, with TRBD1 identical over 7 bases. Trimming cost V 3 bases and J 4 bases; bases outside gene matches: 9. The CDR3 spans 15 residues. Germline V gene data show CDR1 as SQVTM and CDR2 as ANQGSEA.

The J gene is TRBJ1-1, the V gene TRBV4-1; 9 nucleotides agree with TRBD1. CDR3 length equals 15 residues. V lost 6 bases and J lost 0; bases outside the gene matches: 5. The germline V gene has CDR1 MGHRA and CDR2 YSYEKL. CDR3 amino acids: CASSLDRGMNTEAFF. The DNA for the CDR3 is TGCGCCAGCAGTTTGGACAGGGGTATGAACACTGAAGCTTTCTTT.

This clone was seen once. This rearrangement joins TRBV5-4 to TRBJ1-1; no reliable D call. V was trimmed by 4 bases and J by 0 bases, leaving 10 bases between them. From germline, CDR1 is SGHNT and CDR2 YYREEE (reference sequence). The CDR3 is made up of 14 amino acids. CDR3 bases: TGTGCCAGCAGCCCCGAGGCAGTGAACACTGAAGCTTTCTTT. Its translation: CASSPEAVNTEAFF.

J is TRBJ2-3 and V is TRBV5-5; TRBD2 aligns across 9 bases. The CDR3 extends over 13 amino acids. J lost 2 bases, V lost 10 bases, and 5 bases had no gene match. CDR1 is SGHKS and CDR2 is YYEKEE in the germline V gene (reference sequence). CDR3 DNA sequence: TGTGCCGGCGCGGGGGGGAACACAGATACGCAGTATTTT. This encodes CAGAGGNTDTQYF.

As DNA, the CDR3 is TGTGCCAGCAGCGTAGGAGATTCCGCATCTGGAAACACCATATATTTT. Its translation is CASSVGDSASGNTIYF. The rearrangement joins TRBV9 to TRBJ1-3; D gene ambiguous. The CDR3 length is 16 residues. From germline, CDR1 is SGDLS and CDR2 YYNGEE. V was clipped by 0 bases and J by 1 base, with 11 bases between them.

DNA of the CDR3: TGTGCCAGCAGTGTCGGTTTAGCAGGAAGGGAGACCCAGTACTTC. Encoded protein: CASSVGLAGRETQYF. The chain links TRBV27 to TRBJ2-5; D remains ambiguous. The length of the CDR3 is 15 residues. Germline-derived CDR1 and CDR2 are MNHEY and SMNVEV (reference sequence). V lost 5 bases and J 5 bases, leaving 18 bases between the germline ends.

The V call is TRBV5-1, the J call TRBJ2-4; 8 nucleotides agree with TRBD1. The junction had 8 bases not matched to a gene; V was cut back by 1 base and J by 8 bases. The CDR3 runs to 15 residues. Germline V gene data show CDR1 as SGHRS and CDR2 as YFSETQ. CDR3 nucleotides: TGCGCCAGCAGCTTGACAGGGGGAGATATATACATTCAGTACTTC. It specifies CASSLTGGDIYIQYF. The full variable domain, rest sourced from reference TRBV5-1 and TRBJ2-4, is KAGVTQTPRYLIKTRGQQVTLSCSPISGHRSVSWYQQTPGQGLQFLFEYFSETQRNKGNFPGRFSGRQFSNSRSEMNVSTLELGDSALYLCASSLTGGDIYIQYFGAGTRLSVL.

In DNA form, the CDR3 reads TGTGCCAGCAGCCCCCTAGAGGGAAGCAATCAGCCCCAGCATTTT. Translation: CASSPLEGSNQPQHF. This chain connects TRBV7-8 to TRBJ1-5; D is uncertain. CDR1 SGHVS and CDR2 FQNEAQ come from the germline V gene. The germline V and J ends were trimmed by 5 bases and 1 base, with 12 bases remaining between them. The CDR3 consists of 15 residues.

The chain has TRBV27 and TRBJ2-7, with 10 positions matching TRBD2. Losses at the gene ends were 2 bases for V and 2 bases for J; bases not matched to a gene: 3. The CDR3 loop spans 15 amino acids. Germline CDR1 reads MNHEY; CDR2 reads SMNVEV (reference sequence). DNA of the CDR3: TGTGCCAGCAGTTTAGGACTAGCGGCCACCTACGAGCAGTACTTC. This encodes CASSLGLAATYEQYF.

V gene TRBV28 combines with J gene TRBJ1-2; D is unclear. CDR3 length: 14 residues. Trimming pared 5 bases from V and 3 bases from J, leaving 13 bases between. Looked up from germline, CDR1 is MDHEN and CDR2 is SYDVKM. The CDR3 is CASSRGEQHYGYTF. For the CDR3, the DNA is TGTGCCAGCAGTCGAGGCGAACAGCACTATGGCTACACCTTC.

CDR3 sequence (DNA): TGTGCCTGGAGTACCCCGGGACTAGCTCCATCTCGGTCCGAGCAGTACTTC. The encoded protein is CAWSTPGLAPSRSEQYF. The rearrangement links TRBV30 to TRBJ2-7; 9 nucleotides agree with TRBD2. The ends lost 2 bases at V and 6 bases at J; junction bases unmatched: 17. The CDR3 has 17 residues. The V gene's germline CDR1 is GTSNPN and CDR2 SVGIG (reference sequence).

This chain connects TRBV7-2 to TRBJ2-5; 8 nucleotides match TRBD1. Per the germline V gene, CDR1 is SGHTA and CDR2 is FQGNSA. The CDR3 totals 13 residues. The V segment lost 5 bases and the J segment 5 bases; nucleotides outside the gene matches: 4. In DNA form, the CDR3 reads TGTGCCAGCAGCAAGACAGGGGTGGAGACCCAGTACTTC. It yields the protein CASSKTGVETQYF.

The gene calls are TRBV4-1 and TRBJ2-7, with 7 positions matching TRBD1. J was trimmed by 4 bases and V by 3 bases; bases with no gene match: 6. This CDR3 is 14 amino acids long. Germline CDR1 and CDR2: MGHRA and YSYEKL. Here the CDR3 reads CASSQPGQTYEQYF. The DNA for the CDR3 is TGCGCCAGCAGCCAGCCGGGACAGACGTACGAGCAGTACTTC.

This clone has a single count. The chain is built from TRBV10-3 and TRBJ1-2, with D perhaps matching TRBD1 (6 bases). Germline V CDR1 and CDR2: ENHRY, SYGVKD. The V gene lost 5 bases and the J gene lost 2 bases, with 15 bases spanning the gap. This CDR3 comprises 15 residues. CDR3 sequence (DNA): TGTGCCATCAGTTCATCTTCCCAGGGGAACTATGGCTACACCTTC. Residues: CAISSSSQGNYGYTF.

The chain combines TRBV27 with TRBJ2-3, with D hard to call. Germline-derived CDR1 and CDR2 are MNHEY and SMNVEV (reference sequence). Trimming took 7 bases from V and 4 from J, leaving 15 bases between them. CDR3 length equals 14 residues. In DNA form, the CDR3 reads TGTGCCAGCAAGGTTCTGCTTGGCGCAGATACGCAGTATTTT. It codes for CASKVLLGADTQYF.